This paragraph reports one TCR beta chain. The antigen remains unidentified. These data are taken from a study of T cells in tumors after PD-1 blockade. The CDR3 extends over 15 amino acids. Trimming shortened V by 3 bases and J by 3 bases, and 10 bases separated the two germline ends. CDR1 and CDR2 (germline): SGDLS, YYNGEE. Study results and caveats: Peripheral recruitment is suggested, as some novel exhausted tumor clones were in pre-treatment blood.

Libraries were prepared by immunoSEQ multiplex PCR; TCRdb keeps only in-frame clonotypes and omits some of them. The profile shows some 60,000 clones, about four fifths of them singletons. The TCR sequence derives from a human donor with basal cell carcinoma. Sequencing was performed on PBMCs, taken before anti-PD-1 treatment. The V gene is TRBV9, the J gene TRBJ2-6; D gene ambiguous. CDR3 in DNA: TGTGCCAGCAGCGCCACCTTCCTTGGGGCCAACGTCCTGACTTTC. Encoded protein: CASSATFLGANVLTF.